The 19 T cell receptor beta chains below were found in one sample sequenced in a study of beta chain features in type 1 diabetes (dated by TCRdb to 2016 to 2019). Libraries were built with the immunoSEQ multiplex PCR assay. The entire amount of isolated RNA was reverse transcribed using the High Capacity cDNA Reverse Transcription Kit, so the sequenced TCRB transcripts were expressed ones. In TCRdb, the immuneACCESS table is reduced to in-frame sequences with V and J assigned. These tables do not hold every clone; where another copy was compared, an unresolved V gene accounts for under half, and the others remain unexplained. The sample table holds 200,000 to 300,000 clones, of which about 25% were seen once. Under 5% of the sample is held by the ten biggest clonotypes. The sequenced sample was central memory CD4+ T cells from blood. These receptors came from a man aged 25 to 45 in good health.

This clone was seen only a few times. CDR3 DNA sequence: TGTGCCACCAGCCAAGGAGGAAGGGGGTTGGGCACTGAAGCTTTCTTT. As protein: CATSQGGRGLGTEAFF. The chain has TRBV15 and TRBJ1-1; a possible D gene is TRBD1 (6 bases). V gave up 5 bases and J gave up 4 bases, with 20 bases separating them. Germline CDR1 and CDR2: LNHNV and YYDKDF (reference sequence). The length of the CDR3 is 16 residues.

The sample holds a few counts of this clone. The rearrangement links TRBV25-1 to TRBJ2-1; 10 bases map to TRBD2. CDR3 length equals 14 residues. V lost 5 bases, J lost 6 bases, and 4 bases stayed unmatched. Germline loops: CDR1 MGHDK, CDR2 SYGVNS. CDR3 nucleotide sequence: TGTGCCAGCAGTCCTAGCGGGAGACTCAATGAGCAGTTCTTC. Translation: CASSPSGRLNEQFF.

This clone showed up just a few times. V gene TRBV2 combines with J gene TRBJ2-3; D unclear. The germline V and J ends were trimmed by 5 bases and 2 bases, with 20 bases remaining between them. Germline V gives CDR1 SNHLY, CDR2 FYNNEI. The CDR3 contains 17 residues. The CDR3 DNA is TGTGCCAGCAGTTCCTCCGGCAGCCGCGCCTACACAGATACGCAGTATTTT. This sequence encodes CASSSSGSRAYTDTQYF.

The CDR3 nucleotides are TGTGCCAGCAGCGTAGCTGTAGAACTCACCGGGGAGCTGTTTTTT. Protein: CASSVAVELTGELFF. The V call is TRBV9, the J call TRBJ2-2; D is ambiguous. There are 15 residues in the CDR3. Germline CDR1 reads SGDLS; CDR2 reads YYNGEE. V shed 0 bases and J shed 4 bases, with 10 bases lying between them.

This clone has only a few counts. This rearrangement joins TRBV9 to TRBJ2-1; no clear D. V gave up 4 bases and J gave up 10 bases, with 9 bases separating them. This CDR3 region has 11 residues. Germline CDR1 is SGDLS and CDR2 is YYNGEE. In DNA, the CDR3 is TGTGCCAGCAGCAGGGAAGGGGAGCAGTTCTTC. Translated: CASSREGEQFF.

This chain links TRBV11-2 with TRBJ2-5; tentatively, D is TRBD1 (6 bases). Germline lookup yields CDR1 SGHAT and CDR2 FQNNGV. Trimming pared 1 base from V and 2 bases from J, leaving 11 bases between. CDR3 size: 15 residues. For the CDR3, the DNA is TGTGCCAGCAGCTTAGGAGTTGGACAGCAAGAGACCCAGTACTTC. Residues: CASSLGVGQQETQYF.

This clone was picked up many times. The chain recombines TRBV7-2 with TRBJ2-7; unclear D gene. V lost 4 bases and J 3 bases, leaving 10 bases between the germline ends. Germline V CDR1 and CDR2: SGHTA, FQGNSA. The CDR3 contains 13 residues. CDR3: CASSSPPIYEQYF. CDR3 coding DNA: TGTGCCAGCAGCTCGCCGCCGATCTACGAGCAGTACTTC. Full variable domain (missing parts from reference TRBV7-2 and TRBJ2-7): GAGVSQSPSNKVTEKGKDVELRCDPISGHTALYWYRQSLGQGLEFLIYFQGNSAPDKSGLPSDRFSAERTGGSVSTLTIQRTQQEDSAVYLCASSSPPIYEQYFGPGTRLTVT.

The chain has TRBV18 and TRBJ2-7, with a tentative D call TRBD1 (6 bases). The germline V gene has CDR1 KGHSH and CDR2 LQKENI. The CDR3 is 17 amino acids. V was clipped by 5 bases and J by 3 bases, with 23 bases between them. CDR3 sequence reads: CASSAVPGTPTRYEQYF. The CDR3 DNA follows: TGTGCCAGCTCAGCCGTTCCCGGGACACCGACTCGCTACGAGCAGTACTTC. Complete variable domain (other parts from reference TRBV18 and TRBJ2-7): NAGVMQNPRHLVRRRGQEARLRCSPMKGHSHVYWYRQLPEEGLKFMVYLQKENIIDESGMPKERFSAEFPKEGPSILRIQQVVRGDSAAYFCASSAVPGTPTRYEQYFGPGTRLTVT.

V gene TRBV7-9 combines with J gene TRBJ2-3, with 9 bases lining up with TRBD2. Per germline, CDR1 SEHNR and CDR2 FQNEAQ (reference sequence). This CDR3 region has 16 residues. The V gene end was trimmed by 3 bases and the J gene end by 1 base; junction bases not matched to a gene: 5. The CDR3 DNA reads as TGTGCCAGCAGCTTTACTAGCGGGTCGGGCACAGATACGCAGTATTTT. Translation gives CASSFTSGSGTDTQYF.

This clone has a handful of counts. The chain recombines TRBV13 with TRBJ1-2; 9 bases map to TRBD1. This CDR3 has 15 residues. Germline CDR1 PRHDT, CDR2 FYEKMQ (reference sequence). After removal of 6 bases from V and 1 base from J, the junction contained 6 bases not matched to a gene. The CDR3 nucleotides read TGTGCCAGCAGTACGACAGGGGGAAGTAACTATGGCTACACCTTC. It codes for CASSTTGGSNYGYTF.

This clone was recorded a few times. This rearrangement joins TRBV7-2 to TRBJ2-7; D is possibly TRBD2 (6 bases). The CDR3 length is 14 residues. Germline-derived CDR1 and CDR2 are SGHTA and FQGNSA. V shed 1 base and J shed 4 bases, with 11 bases lying between them. CDR3 protein: CASSLVMGGYEQYF. CDR3 DNA: TGTGCCAGCAGCTTAGTGATGGGAGGTTACGAGCAGTACTTC.

The chain has TRBV4-1 and TRBJ2-1; 10 bases map to TRBD2. Germline lookup yields CDR1 MGHRA and CDR2 YSYEKL. CDR3 length: 18 residues. V shed 4 bases and J 1 base; nucleotides not matched to a gene: 10. CDR3 in amino acids: CASSLKETSGVSYNEQFF. The CDR3 nucleotides are TGCGCCAGCAGCCTAAAGGAAACTAGCGGGGTTTCCTACAATGAGCAGTTCTTC.

The gene calls are TRBV7-9 and TRBJ2-7; 9 bases map to TRBD1. The CDR3 sequence is 17 residues long. V trimming: 5 bases; J trimming: 6 bases; junction bases outside the gene matches: 17. Per the germline V gene, CDR1 is SEHNR and CDR2 is FQNEAQ (reference sequence). The CDR3 spells CASSPSPVGQGYGEQYF. Here the CDR3 DNA reads TGTGCCAGCAGCCCGTCTCCAGTAGGACAGGGGTATGGCGAGCAGTACTTC. Full variable domain (outside the CDR3, taken from reference TRBV7-9 and TRBJ2-7): DTGVSQNPRHKITKRGQNVTFRCDPISEHNRLYWYRQTLGQGPEFLTYFQNEAQLEKSRLLSDRFSAERPKGSFSTLEIQRTEQGDSAMYLCASSPSPVGQGYGEQYFGPGTRLTVT.

V usage is TRBV11-2 and J usage is TRBJ2-1; the match to TRBD1 covers 9 bases. The CDR3 contains 16 residues. CDR1 is SGHAT and CDR2 is FQNNGV in the germline V gene. Germline trimming cut 3 bases from V and 9 bases from J; bases unmatched to any gene: 12. The CDR3 sequence is CASSLYGTGQLGEQFF. For the CDR3, the DNA is TGTGCCAGCAGCTTGTACGGGACAGGGCAACTAGGTGAGCAGTTCTTC.

The chain joins TRBV7-7 to TRBJ1-5; D remains unclear. Looked up from germline, CDR1 is SSHAT and CDR2 is FNYEAQ (reference sequence). The CDR3 sequence is 15 residues long. Trimming shortened V by 4 bases and J by 7 bases, and 17 bases separated the two germline ends. The chain's CDR3 is CASSSFGKEKQPQHF. The CDR3 nucleotides are TGTGCCAGCAGCTCTTTCGGGAAAGAGAAACAGCCCCAGCATTTT.

This clone has only a few counts. This chain joins TRBV7-6 and TRBJ1-4; possible D gene TRBD1, 6 bases. With 6 bases removed from V and 6 bases from J, the gap between germline ends came to 17 bases. The CDR3 runs to 15 residues. Germline V gene data show CDR1 as SGHVS and CDR2 as FNYEAQ. The CDR3 bases are TGTGCCAGCAGTCAGCCAGCAGGGGCTGATGAAAAACTGTTTTTT. This sequence encodes CASSQPAGADEKLFF.

This clone was detected only a few times. V usage is TRBV30 and J usage is TRBJ2-5, with unresolved D. Gene TRBJ2-7 matches the end of the DNA better, so the J call may be wrong. This CDR3 contains 12 residues. Germline V lookup: CDR1 GTSNPN, CDR2 SVGIG (reference sequence). The CDR3, as DNA: TGTGCCTGGAGTTGGAGTAGCTACGAGCAGTACTTC. Translation: CAWSWSSYEQYF.

The rearrangement links TRBV6-1 to TRBJ2-1; D is uncertain. V was shortened by 2 bases and J by 8 bases, with 13 bases between the two germline ends. CDR1 is MNHNS, CDR2 SASEGT, per germline. The CDR3 sequence is 14 residues long. CDR3 nucleotides: TGTGCCAGCAGTGAACGCGGTAGGCAGGATGAGCAGTTCTTC. This sequence encodes CASSERGRQDEQFF.

The chain combines TRBV30 with TRBJ2-7; D perhaps matches TRBD2 (7 bases). CDR1 is GTSNPN and CDR2 is SVGIG in the germline V gene (reference sequence). The CDR3 runs 13 residues. Trimming removed 5 bases from V and 5 bases from J, with 16 bases in between. The CDR3 DNA reads as TGTGCCTGGCGAAGGGGGACTACTAACGAGCAGTACTTC. Translation gives CAWRRGTTNEQYF.